One sample yielded the 26 T cell receptor beta chains listed below, sequenced in a study of blood T cell repertoires in COVID-19. Clones were sequenced by immunoSEQ multiplex PCR, and TCRdb holds only the in-frame ones, with some missing. Found here are approximately 200,000 clones, 86% of them singletons; the top ten hold 4.5% to 5.5%. Sample: PBMCs or T cells enriched from blood (not recorded which). Every receptor here comes from a woman aged 25 to 39 who had been exposed to COVID-19.

The gene calls are TRBV5-4 and TRBJ1-1; 8 bases line up with TRBD1. Germline V lookup: CDR1 SGHNT, CDR2 YYREEE (reference sequence). V shed 4 bases and J 2 bases; nucleotides not matched to a gene: 4. This CDR3 has 14 amino acids. This CDR3 reads CASSHGQGNTEAFF. The CDR3 bases are TGTGCCAGCAGCCATGGACAGGGAAACACTGAAGCTTTCTTT.

The chain uses TRBV5-6 and TRBJ1-6, with 7 bases lining up with TRBD1. Germline assignment: CDR1 SGHDT and CDR2 YYEEEE. This CDR3 is 13 amino acids long. V lost 3 bases to trimming and J lost 7 bases; unmatched junction nucleotides: 1. Here the CDR3 reads CASSWTGNSPLHF. The DNA of the CDR3 is TGTGCCAGCAGCTGGACAGGAAATTCACCCCTCCACTTT.

V is TRBV2 and J is TRBJ1-1; D remains unclear. The ends were cut back, 7 bases at V and 0 bases at J, with 15 bases in the middle. CDR3 length: 15 amino acids. CDR1 and CDR2 (germline): SNHLY, FYNNEI. Written as DNA, the CDR3 is TGTGCCAGCAATCCCGGCGCGGGGTTGAACACTGAAGCTTTCTTT. Amino acid sequence: CASNPGAGLNTEAFF. The full variable domain, in which reference TRBV2 and TRBJ1-1 provide the parts outside the CDR3, is EPEVTQTPSHQVTQMGQEVILRCVPISNHLYFYWYRQILGQKVEFLVSFYNNEISEKSEIFDDQFSVERPDGSNFTLKIRSTKLEDSAMYFCASNPGAGLNTEAFFGQGTRLTVV.

This clone was picked up one time. The CDR3 region has the DNA TGTGCCAGCTCACCGGGACAGGGGTCGACTAGGTATGGCTACACCTTC. As protein: CASSPGQGSTRYGYTF. The chain employs TRBV18 and TRBJ1-2, with 10 nucleotides matching TRBD1. This CDR3 has 16 amino acids. Trimming removed 3 bases from V and 5 bases from J; junction bases left unmatched: 9. Germline loops: CDR1 KGHSH, CDR2 LQKENI.

This chain joins TRBV24-1 and TRBJ2-3; possibly TRBD1 for D (6 bases). The germline V gene has CDR1 KGHDR and CDR2 SFDVKD. The V end was cut by 2 bases, the J end by 0 bases, with 8 bases between. This CDR3 has 15 residues. The DNA of the CDR3 is TGTGCCACCAGTGATTGGACAGTGAGCACAGATACGCAGTATTTT. This codes for CATSDWTVSTDTQYF.

This clone has only a few counts. The chain has TRBV10-3 and TRBJ1-1; 7 bases are a match to TRBD1. This CDR3 is 16 amino acids long. V lost 10 bases, J lost 3 bases, and 17 bases stayed unmatched. Per the germline V gene, CDR1 is ENHRY and CDR2 is SYGVKD. The CDR3 coding sequence is TGTGCCAGCAGGCAATTCTCCAGGGGGGCCGACACTGAAGCTTTCTTT. Protein product: CASRQFSRGADTEAFF.

The chain employs TRBV11-3 and TRBJ1-6; TRBD1 agrees at 8 bases. The CDR3 is 15 residues long. Trimming at V came to 5 bases and at J to 14 bases, leaving 14 bases not matched to a gene. The V gene's germline CDR1 is SGHNT and CDR2 YENEEA. The CDR3 nucleotides read TGTGCCAGCAGCACCCAGGGGGCGGCGAAGTCGGCCCTCCACTTT. This gives the protein CASSTQGAAKSALHF.

This clone was picked up a small number of times. The rearrangement joins TRBV18 to TRBJ2-7; TRBD1 agrees at 9 bases. CDR1 and CDR2 from the germline V gene are KGHSH and LQKENI. There are 15 residues in the CDR3. The V and J ends lost 3 bases and 3 bases, in that order; junction bases with no gene match: 6. CDR3 in amino acids: CASSPGTGPDYEQYF. As DNA, the CDR3 is TGTGCCAGCTCACCCGGGACAGGGCCTGACTACGAGCAGTACTTC. Full variable domain (remainder filled in from reference TRBV18 and TRBJ2-7): NAGVMQNPRHLVRRRGQEARLRCSPMKGHSHVYWYRQLPEEGLKFMVYLQKENIIDESGMPKERFSAEFPKEGPSILRIQQVVRGDSAAYFCASSPGTGPDYEQYFGPGTRLTVT.

The J gene is TRBJ1-1, the V gene TRBV29-1; maybe TRBD1 (5 bases). There are 11 residues in the CDR3. Trimming stripped 5 bases from V and 11 bases from J, with 15 bases between. Per the germline V gene, CDR1 is SQVTM and CDR2 is ANQGSEA. The CDR3 DNA reads as TGCAGCGTTTCCGCTGGACAAAGTGCTTTCTTT. Amino acids: CSVSAGQSAFF.

The rearrangement joins TRBV5-1 to TRBJ1-4; 7 positions match TRBD1. The CDR3 has 14 residues. Germline V CDR1 and CDR2: SGHRS, YFSETQ. V was clipped by 1 base and J by 7 bases; unmatched bases: 4. The DNA of the CDR3 is TGCGCCAGCAGCTTGACAGGGGAGCGTGAAAAACTGTTTTTT. Translated, it gives CASSLTGEREKLFF.

The V call is TRBV5-1, the J call TRBJ1-5; the D gene is possibly TRBD1 (6 bases). Germline V gene lookup returns CDR1 SGHRS and CDR2 YFSETQ. The CDR3 is 16 residues long. V was trimmed by 4 bases and J by 0 bases, leaving 14 bases between them. Here the CDR3 reads CASSPSTGISNQPQHF. In nucleotides, the CDR3 is TGCGCCAGCAGCCCCTCTACAGGGATTAGCAATCAGCCCCAGCATTTT.

The chain recombines TRBV5-8 with TRBJ1-4; TRBD1 aligns across 7 bases. J was trimmed by 6 bases and V by 2 bases; bases with no gene match: 4. Germline CDR1 is SGHTS and CDR2 is YDEGEE. The CDR3 sequence is 14 residues long. CDR3 bases: TGTGCCAGCAGCTTTCGACAGGGTGATGAAAAACTGTTTTTT. Its translation is CASSFRQGDEKLFF.

The rearrangement joins TRBV7-9 to TRBJ2-1; D may be TRBD1 (6 bases). The germline V gene has CDR1 SEHNR and CDR2 FQNEAQ (reference sequence). The CDR3 runs 19 residues. The ends were cut back, 0 bases at V and 5 bases at J, with 23 bases in the middle. The CDR3 spells CASSLASRDIDWGHNEQFF. The CDR3 DNA sequence: TGTGCCAGCAGCTTAGCGTCCCGGGACATCGATTGGGGTCACAATGAGCAGTTCTTC. Complete variable domain (other parts from reference TRBV7-9 and TRBJ2-1): DTGVSQNPRHKITKRGQNVTFRCDPISEHNRLYWYRQTLGQGPEFLTYFQNEAQLEKSRLLSDRFSAERPKGSFSTLEIQRTEQGDSAMYLCASSLASRDIDWGHNEQFFGPGTRLTVL.

This clone was found once. The chain has TRBV12-3 or TRBV12-4 and TRBJ1-1, with D possibly being TRBD1 (5 bases). The ends were cut back, 6 bases at V and 1 base at J, with 6 bases in the middle. The CDR3 sequence is 12 residues long. The chain's CDR3 is CASSQGNTEAFF. The CDR3 bases are TGTGCCAGCAGCCAGGGGAACACTGAAGCTTTCTTT.

This sequence joins TRBV12-3 or TRBV12-4 and TRBJ1-2, with TRBD1 as a possible D gene (5 bases). Trimming took off 4 bases at V and 8 bases at J, with 11 bases between the two ends. This CDR3 is built from 12 residues. This CDR3 is CASSSGSLGYTF. CDR3 in DNA: TGTGCCAGCAGTTCAGGGTCTTTAGGCTACACCTTC.

This clone was observed once. CDR3 coding DNA: TGTGCCAGCAGCCCCTGGGGCCCCACCGGGGAGCTGTTTTTT. Amino acids: CASSPWGPTGELFF. The J gene is TRBJ2-2, the V gene TRBV11-2, with D tentatively TRBD1 (5 bases). V dropped 5 bases and J dropped 4 bases, with 11 bases sitting between them. The CDR3 has 14 amino acids. Germline lookup yields CDR1 SGHAT and CDR2 FQNNGV.

The rearrangement joins TRBV28 to TRBJ1-2, with TRBD1 matching over 7 bases. The germline gives CDR1 MDHEN, CDR2 SYDVKM. The ends lost 8 bases at V and 7 bases at J; junction bases unmatched: 10. The CDR3 runs to 13 residues. CDR3 DNA: TGTGCCAGCCGCTGGGAGACAGGGCCTGGCTACACCTTC. Protein sequence: CASRWETGPGYTF.

The chain combines TRBV2 with TRBJ2-2, with TRBD2 identical over 12 bases. V was pared by 7 bases and J by 7 bases, with 7 bases of the junction left unmatched. The CDR3 sequence is 15 residues long. CDR1 and CDR2 (germline): SNHLY, FYNNEI. The CDR3 here is CASNPLAGGFGELFF. For the CDR3, the DNA is TGTGCCAGCAACCCGCTAGCGGGGGGGTTCGGGGAGCTGTTTTTT.

This chain links TRBV7-8 with TRBJ1-2; D gene uncertain. V was cut by 5 bases and J by 1 base, with 11 bases left in between. The CDR3 is 14 amino acids. Germline CDR1 is SGHVS and CDR2 is FQNEAQ. The CDR3 DNA reads as TGTGCCAGCAGCCACAACAGTCTTAACTATGGCTACACCTTC. This sequence encodes CASSHNSLNYGYTF. The whole variable domain, filled in from reference TRBV7-8 and TRBJ1-2, reads GAGVSQSPRYKVAKRGQDVALRCDPISGHVSLFWYQQALGQGPEFLTYFQNEAQLDKSGLPSDRFFAERPEGSVSTLKIQRTQQEDSAVYLCASSHNSLNYGYTFGSGTRLTVV.

This clone has only one observation. The gene calls are TRBV18 and TRBJ1-1, with D possibly being TRBD1 (5 bases). Between the trimmed V and J ends, which lost 1 base and 8 bases, there was a span of 11 bases. CDR1 and CDR2 from the germline V gene are KGHSH and LQKENI. The CDR3 length is 13 residues. CDR3 loop: CASSPHNRGEAFF. CDR3 in DNA: TGTGCCAGCTCACCACACAACCGGGGGGAAGCTTTCTTT.

The V and J genes are TRBV10-3 and TRBJ2-5; 7 bases fit TRBD2. J was trimmed by 4 bases and V by 0 bases; bases with no gene match: 5. The CDR3 is 15 residues long. Looked up from germline, CDR1 is ENHRY and CDR2 is SYGVKD. CDR3 sequence (DNA): TGTGCCATCAGTGAGTCGGCGTGGGGGGGAGAGACCCAGTACTTC. It encodes CAISESAWGGETQYF.

The chain is built from TRBV9 and TRBJ2-3; 7 bases line up with TRBD2. The CDR3 has 15 residues. The germline CDR1 and CDR2 sequences are SGDLS and YYNGEE. Trimming cost V 0 bases and J 2 bases; bases outside gene matches: 3. CDR3 region: CASSVGRGITDTQYF. In DNA, the CDR3 is TGTGCCAGCAGCGTAGGGCGGGGGATCACAGATACGCAGTATTTT.

The rearrangement uses TRBV2 and TRBJ2-1, with TRBD2 as a possible D gene (6 bases). The V gene's germline CDR1 is SNHLY and CDR2 FYNNEI. The CDR3 spans 16 residues. V lost 9 bases and J 0 bases, leaving 18 bases between the germline ends. The chain's CDR3 is CARTKLALSSYNEQFF. The CDR3 nucleotides read TGTGCCAGAACTAAACTAGCACTGAGCTCCTACAATGAGCAGTTCTTC.

The CDR3 DNA reads as TGTGCCGTCTCTAGCGGGAATACCGGGGAGCTGTTTTTT. Residues: CAVSSGNTGELFF. V gene TRBV19 combines with J gene TRBJ2-2; TRBD2 aligns across 9 bases. V dropped 11 bases and J dropped 5; count of bases not matched to a gene: 6. CDR1 and CDR2 from the germline V gene are LNHDA and SQIVND (reference sequence). The CDR3 is 13 residues long.

J is TRBJ1-2 and V is TRBV5-6; 8 nucleotides agree with TRBD1. The CDR3 extends over 15 amino acids. V trimming: 0 bases; J trimming: 4 bases; junction bases outside the gene matches: 5. Germline CDR1 and CDR2: SGHDT and YYEEEE. For the CDR3, the DNA is TGTGCCAGCAGCTTGGCGACAGGGGCACCCTATGGCTACACCTTC. Amino acid sequence: CASSLATGAPYGYTF.

CDR3 region: CASKVVTGVGYTF. CDR3 DNA sequence: TGTGCCAGCAAGGTGGTTACAGGGGTTGGCTACACCTTC. This chain links TRBV28 with TRBJ1-2; 7 bases fit TRBD1. This CDR3 is 13 amino acids long. Per the germline V gene, CDR1 is MDHEN and CDR2 is SYDVKM. Trimming took 7 bases from V and 7 from J; bases not matched to a gene: 9.